These T cell receptor beta chains were read from a single sample in a study of response to subunit inactivated influenza vaccine. TCRdb ran MiXCR on the RT-PCR reads and lists one entry per CDR3 protein. Here the sample spans 430,000 or so distinct CDR3 sequences, about 10% being singletons. The material was PBMCs from blood, obtained more than 35 days after vaccination. All receptors come from a man aged 45-60 years who received an inactivated influenza vaccine. Both conserved end residues are part of each CDR3. A D gene is named only where the DNA matches it firmly. Where a row states a size, it is once, few, many or the class of an expanded clone; other rows omit it.

J: TRBJ2-7; V: TRBV20-1; size: many; D: TRBD2; DNA: TGCAGTGCTAGGGGAAATAGCGGGGTAAGCTCCTACGAGCAGTACTTC; CDR3: CSARGNSGVSSYEQYF
J: TRBJ2-3; V: TRBV11-2; size: .; D: .; DNA: TGTGCCAGCAGCTTACGGATCGGGGGAACAGATACGCAGTATTTT; CDR3: CASSLRIGGTDTQYF
J: TRBJ2-1; V: TRBV28; size: many; D: .; DNA: TGTGCCAGCAGTTTATGGGCAGGGGTCAATGAGCAGTTCTTC; CDR3: CASSLWAGVNEQFF
J: TRBJ2-5; V: TRBV5-4; size: few; D: TRBD2; DNA: TGTGCCAGCAGCCCGGGACTAGCGGGGCTTGGAACCCAGTACTTC; CDR3: CASSPGLAGLGTQYF
J: TRBJ2-1; V: TRBV7-2; size: .; D: TRBD2; DNA: TGTGCCAGCAGCTTACCTAGCGGGAGATCACCGTTCTTC; CDR3: CASSLPSGRSPFF
J: TRBJ2-7; V: TRBV14; size: .; D: TRBD2; DNA: TGTGCCAGCAGCCTCGGACTAGCGCTGTCCTACGAGCAGTACTTC; CDR3: CASSLGLALSYEQYF
J: TRBJ1-1; V: TRBV12-3/TRBV12-4; size: many; D: TRBD1; DNA: TGTGCCAGCAGTCCTCGACAGGGAGGGAACACTGAAGCTTTCTTT; CDR3: CASSPRQGGNTEAFF
J: TRBJ1-5; V: TRBV6-2/TRBV6-3; size: .; D: .; DNA: TGTGCCAGCAGGAGAACCTCAGGTGGCAATCAGCCCCAGCATTTT; CDR3: CASRRTSGGNQPQHF
J: TRBJ2-7; V: TRBV6-1; size: few; D: .; DNA: TGTGCCAGCACGGTTAGTAGGGAAGCGGTCTCCTACGAGCAGTACTTC; CDR3: CASTVSREAVSYEQYF
J: TRBJ1-4; V: TRBV15; size: few; D: .; DNA: TGTGCCACCAGCAGAGTAGGGGCTTATGAAAAACTGTTTTTT; CDR3: CATSRVGAYEKLFF
J: TRBJ2-1; V: TRBV20-1; size: few; D: .; DNA: TGCAGTGCGCTTAGACGGCGGGACAATGAGCAGTTCTTC; CDR3: CSALRRRDNEQFF